Sequencing of this T cell receptor (beta chain) was carried out in a study of blood T cells in healthy people across ages. Germline lookup yields CDR1 MNHEY and CDR2 SVGEGT. The CDR3 consists of 14 residues. Germline trimming cut 5 bases from V and 7 bases from J; bases unmatched to any gene: 10. Primers used in a second PCR of roughly 7 to 12 cycles were a sample-barcoded 5' primer and a J-beta primer mix. Through a template-switch adaptor with 12 random nucleotides, each cDNA molecule received a tag. Via MiXCR, TCRdb re-called the 5' RACE reads, giving one row per CDR3 protein. The profile covers about 1.8 million distinct CDR3 sequences, with 40% to 55% appearing a single time and less than 2.5% taken by the ten largest.

V gene TRBV6-2 or TRBV6-3 combines with J gene TRBJ1-2; TRBD1 aligns across 7 bases. Sequencing was performed on blood. The clonotype originates from a woman in her thirties or forties in good health. In DNA form, the CDR3 reads TGTGCCAGCAGTCAGGGGACAGCCCGCGGTGGCTACACCTTC. It codes for CASSQGTARGGYTF.